This TCR beta chain was profiled in a study of response to subunit inactivated influenza vaccine. This clonotype was seen a handful of times. The antigen remains unidentified. MiXCR was run by TCRdb on the RT-PCR reads, yielding one entry per CDR3 protein. The sample gives 590,000 or so distinct CDR3 sequences, around 15% of which show up once; 7.5% to 9% is in the top ten. This CDR3 region has 15 residues. The V gene lost 4 bases and the J gene lost 0 bases, with 14 bases spanning the gap. CDR1 is SGHRS and CDR2 is YFSETQ in the germline V gene. Findings and caveats of the study: Authors suggested each seasonal influenza vaccination recruits few new T cells.

The chain joins TRBV5-1 to TRBJ2-7, with a weak D call TRBD1 (6 bases). Material: PBMCs from blood, obtained around 14 days before vaccination. This receptor was identified in a man over 45 who received an inactivated influenza vaccine. CDR3 residues: CASSMDSLSSYEQYF. The CDR3 coding sequence is TGCGCCAGCAGCATGGACAGCCTAAGCTCCTACGAGCAGTACTTC.